This TCR beta chain was documented in a study of shared clonotypes between healthy human individuals. For the study at large: Three plates each covered CD4 naive and memory; CD8 naive two, CD8 memory one.

Study-level points and caveats: It was anticipated that sequencing depth would influence how many clonotypes donors shared.

Every subset's genomic DNA went evenly onto several immunoSEQ plates. The data were produced by immunoSEQ multiplex PCR, yet TCRdb's version contains in-frame clones alone and is incomplete. Of nearly 2 million clones listed, roughly 94% were seen once; the top ten hold 1.2%. Note on this clone: What it binds is unknown.

This CDR3 has 14 residues. Germline loops: CDR1 SGHRS, CDR2 YFSETQ. V lost 2 bases, J lost 3 bases, and 12 bases lay in between. Terminally differentiated effector memory CD45RA+ cells were left out of the naive CD8 fraction, which was CD45RO-negative and positively selected for CCR7. The clonotype comes from a man younger than 30 in good health. This chain joins TRBV5-1 and TRBJ2-7; TRBD2 might be the D (5 bases). Material: naive CD8+ T cells sorted from blood. The CDR3 region has the DNA TGCGCCAGCAGCTTAAGAGGGTCGGACTACGAGCAGTACTTC. Amino acids: CASSLRGSDYEQYF.